The clone carrying this T cell receptor beta chain was found once. The data derive from a study of shared clonotypes between healthy human individuals. Sequenced by immunoSEQ multiplex PCR; TCRdb stores in-frame clones only, minus some. The profile shows under 850,000 clones, 80% to 95% of them singletons. CD8 cells regarded as naive lacked CD45RO, were positively chosen for CCR7, and omitted terminally differentiated effector memory CD45RA+ cells. The source is a man aged 25 to 40 in good health. The sequenced sample was naive CD8+ T cells sorted from blood.

Written as DNA, the CDR3 is TGTGCCAGCAGCGCTACTAGCGGGAGTTTAGAGACCCAGTACTTC. Translation: CASSATSGSLETQYF. The J gene is TRBJ2-5, the V gene TRBV7-9; 11 bases align to TRBD2. The CDR3 spans 15 residues. V lost 5 bases to trimming and J lost 4 bases; unmatched junction nucleotides: 6. The germline V gene has CDR1 SEHNR and CDR2 FQNEAQ (reference sequence).